This is a list of T cell receptor beta chains from one sample in a study of cytomegalovirus exposure and HLA in healthy donors. Libraries were prepared by immunoSEQ multiplex PCR; TCRdb keeps only in-frame clonotypes and omits some of them. The table records about 160,000 clones, about four fifths of them present only once. Sequences were obtained from PBMCs. The source of these receptors is a man between 50 and 59 years old in good health and CMV-seropositive. CDR3s include the opening cysteine and the closing phenylalanine or tryptophan. D genes are given only for firm matches. Not all rows give a size; the values are once, few, many and, for expanded clones, a class.

d_call	v_call	j_call	clone_size	cdr3_length	cdr3_aa	cdr3_nt
TRBD1	TRBV18	TRBJ2-2	-	16	CASSPFVQGQAGELFF	TGTGCCAGCTCACCATTCGTACAGGGGCAGGCCGGGGAGCTGTTTTTT
TRBD1	TRBV28	TRBJ2-3	-	15	CASSQQGPGTDTQYF	TGTGCCAGCAGTCAACAGGGGCCAGGGACAGATACGCAGTATTTT
-	TRBV6-1	TRBJ2-7	-	13	CASSEQQSYEQYF	TGTGCCAGCAGTGAACAACAGTCCTACGAGCAGTACTTC
-	TRBV5-1	TRBJ2-6	-	16	CASSLQGAAGANVLTF	TGCGCCAGCAGCCTCCAGGGTGCTGCTGGGGCCAACGTCCTGACTTTC
TRBD1	TRBV27	TRBJ1-1	-	14	CASSSGQVNTEAFF	TGTGCCAGCAGTTCCGGACAGGTAAACACTGAAGCTTTCTTT
-	TRBV7-8	TRBJ2-1	-	14	CASSLGVNDGEQFF	TGTGCCAGCAGCTTAGGAGTTAATGACGGGGAGCAGTTCTTC
-	TRBV18	TRBJ2-7	-	14	CASSKAQSTYEQYF	TGTGCCAGCTCAAAAGCGCAATCGACCTACGAGCAGTACTTC
-	TRBV6-1	TRBJ1-2	-	13	CASSEGLIYGYTF	TGTGCCAGCAGTGAGGGCCTGATCTATGGCTACACCTTC
-	TRBV5-1	TRBJ2-1	-	14	CASSLESLYNEQFF	TGCGCCAGCAGCTTGGAATCCCTCTACAATGAGCAGTTCTTC
-	TRBV28	TRBJ1-2	-	13	CASSLNSLYGYTF	TGTGCCAGCAGTTTAAACAGTCTCTATGGCTACACCTTC
TRBD1	TRBV2	TRBJ1-4	-	14	CASGGQDGGEKLFF	TGTGCCAGCGGCGGACAGGACGGTGGCGAAAAACTGTTTTTT
TRBD1	TRBV5-8	TRBJ2-7	-	15	CASSLDGTETYEQYF	TGTGCCAGCAGCTTGGACGGGACAGAGACTTACGAGCAGTACTTC
TRBD1	TRBV6-5	TRBJ1-6	-	15	CASSYDRDWNSPLHF	TGTGCCAGCAGTTATGACAGGGACTGGAATTCACCCCTCCACTTT
TRBD2	TRBV5-8	TRBJ2-1	-	16	CASSLGLAGFYNEQFF	TGTGCCAGCAGCTTGGGACTAGCGGGTTTCTACAATGAGCAGTTCTTC
-	TRBV5-1	TRBJ2-2	-	15	CASSRVRENTGELFF	TGCGCCAGCAGTCGGGTGCGGGAGAACACCGGGGAGCTGTTTTTT
-	TRBV28	TRBJ1-5	-	15	CASSPGVPGDQPQHF	TGTGCCAGCAGCCCAGGAGTTCCAGGGGATCAGCCCCAGCATTTT
-	TRBV28	TRBJ1-6	-	14	CASSLGAANSPLHF	TGTGCCAGCAGTTTGGGGGCGGCCAATTCACCCCTCCACTTT
TRBD2	TRBV4-3	TRBJ2-3	-	19	CASSQDRTSGGRGTDTQYF	TGCGCCAGCAGCCAAGATCGGACTAGCGGGGGTAGAGGCACAGATACGCAGTATTTT
TRBD2	TRBV7-7	TRBJ2-1	-	16	CASSFVGGSSYNEQFF	TGTGCTAGCAGCTTCGTCGGCGGGAGTTCGTACAATGAGCAGTTCTTC
-	TRBV5-1	TRBJ1-5	-	16	CASSLGGDGGARTQHF	TGCGCCAGCAGCTTGGGGGGGGATGGGGGTGCGAGGACCCAGCATTTT
-	TRBV4-3	TRBJ1-1	-	16	CASSQVAGALNTEAFF	TGCGCCAGCAGCCAAGTCGCAGGGGCGCTGAACACTGAAGCTTTCTTT
TRBD1	TRBV7-9	TRBJ1-1	-	13	CATRGQLNTEAFF	TGTGCCACTCGGGGACAGCTGAACACTGAAGCTTTCTTT
-	TRBV18	TRBJ1-1	-	13	CASSPIRKTEAFF	TGTGCCAGCTCACCAATCAGGAAGACTGAAGCTTTCTTT
-	TRBV18	TRBJ2-2	few	14	CASSPREVSGELFF	TGTGCCAGCTCACCAAGGGAGGTATCCGGGGAGCTGTTTTTT
-	TRBV30	TRBJ2-1	-	13	CAWSETRYNEQFF	TGTGCCTGGAGTGAGACGCGGTACAATGAGCAGTTCTTC
-	TRBV30	TRBJ1-1	once	13	CAWSNGLDTEAFF	TGTGCCTGGAGTAACGGTCTGGACACTGAAGCTTTCTTT
TRBD1	TRBV11-2	TRBJ2-7	once	13	CASSSDRAYEQYF	TGTGCCAGCAGCTCTGACAGGGCGTACGAGCAGTACTTC
-	TRBV4-1	TRBJ2-1	-	15	CASSQDPSSYNEQFF	TGCGCCAGCAGCCAAGACCCGAGCTCCTACAATGAGCAGTTCTTC
-	TRBV2	TRBJ2-1	-	13	CASKAGENNEQFF	TGTGCCAGCAAAGCGGGCGAGAACAATGAGCAGTTCTTC
TRBD1	TRBV2	TRBJ2-5	once	15	CASRMGTGPQETQYF	TGTGCCAGCAGGATGGGGACAGGTCCTCAAGAGACCCAGTACTTC
-	TRBV11-2	TRBJ2-7	-	15	CASSLDPGLSYEQYF	TGTGCCAGCAGCTTAGATCCAGGGTTAAGCTACGAGCAGTACTTC
-	TRBV28	TRBJ2-1	-	14	CASRVGSALFEQFF	TGTGCCAGCAGAGTCGGGAGTGCCCTTTTTGAGCAGTTCTTC
-	TRBV28	TRBJ1-2	-	13	CASRPTSDYGYTF	TGTGCCAGCAGGCCAACATCCGACTATGGCTACACCTTC
TRBD1	TRBV19	TRBJ2-1	few	13	CATVVTGKNEQFF	TGTGCCACCGTGGTGACAGGGAAGAATGAGCAGTTCTTC
TRBD2	TRBV7-9	TRBJ2-5	-	17	CASSLVGVGGARETQYF	TGTGCCAGCAGCTTAGTAGGTGTCGGGGGGGCCCGAGAGACCCAGTACTTC
-	TRBV6-1	TRBJ1-4	-	14	CASSERRSNEKLFF	TGTGCCAGCAGTGAGCGGCGGTCTAATGAAAAACTGTTTTTT
-	TRBV5-6	TRBJ2-7	few	15	CASSFSTAASYEQYF	TGTGCCAGCAGCTTCTCAACAGCGGCCTCCTACGAGCAGTACTTC
-	TRBV30	TRBJ1-4	-	14	CAWSPRGTNEKLFF	TGTGCCTGGAGTCCCCGCGGAACTAATGAAAAACTGTTTTTT
-	TRBV9	TRBJ1-1	once	14	CASSVDPLREVAFF	TGTGCCAGCAGCGTAGACCCTCTGCGGGAGGTAGCTTTCTTT
-	TRBV7-8	TRBJ1-1	once	13	CASSFGVDTEAFF	TGTGCCAGCAGCTTCGGGGTGGATACTGAAGCTTTCTTT
TRBD2	TRBV28	TRBJ2-2	-	15	CASSFLAENTGELFF	TGTGCCAGCAGTTTCCTAGCGGAGAACACCGGGGAGCTGTTTTTT
-	TRBV18	TRBJ1-2	-	14	CASSQGVEADGYTF	TGTGCCAGCTCACAGGGGGTCGAAGCGGATGGCTACACCTTC
-	TRBV27	TRBJ1-3	-	14	CASSLNRAGNTIYF	TGTGCCAGCAGTTTAAACAGGGCTGGAAACACCATATATTTT
TRBD1	TRBV7-2	TRBJ2-3	-	14	CASSWTLQGDTQYF	TGTGCCAGCAGCTGGACTCTACAGGGGGATACGCAGTATTTT